Detailed here is one T cell receptor beta chain. These data originate in a study of molecular identifiers for immune sequencing clone quantification. TCRdb re-called the PCR reads through MiXCR, storing one row per CDR3 protein. Here the sample spans more than 550,000 distinct CDR3 sequences, approximately 24% being singletons. The CDR3 totals 13 residues. Germline V gene sequence: CDR1 SEHNR, CDR2 FQNEAQ (reference sequence). Trimming left V 6 bases short and J 6 bases short, with 15 bases between. V is TRBV7-9 and J is TRBJ2-7; D is unresolved. The TCR was taken from a human donor in good health. Some libraries in this study had Jurkat cell RNA spiked in. The sequencing input was naive CD8+ T cells from blood, with Jurkat cell RNA spiked in. Subset in this sample: FACS-sorted CD8+CD4-CCR7+CD45RA+ naive T cells. CDR3: CASRPAYVGEQYF. The CDR3 DNA reads as TGTGCCAGCAGACCAGCGTACGTCGGCGAGCAGTACTTC.